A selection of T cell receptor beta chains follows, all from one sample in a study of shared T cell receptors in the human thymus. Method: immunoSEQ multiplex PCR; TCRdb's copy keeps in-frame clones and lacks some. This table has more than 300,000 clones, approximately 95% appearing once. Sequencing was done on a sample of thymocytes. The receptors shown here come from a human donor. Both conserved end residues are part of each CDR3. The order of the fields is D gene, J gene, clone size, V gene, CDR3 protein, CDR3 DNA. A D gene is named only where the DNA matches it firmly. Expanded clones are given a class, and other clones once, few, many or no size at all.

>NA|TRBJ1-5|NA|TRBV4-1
CASSQDGGGWQPQHF
TGCGCCAGCAGCCAAGATGGGGGGGGTTGGCAGCCCCAGCATTTT
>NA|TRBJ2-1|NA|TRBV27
CATWTLDNEQFF
TGTGCCACTTGGACTCTGGACAATGAGCAGTTCTTC
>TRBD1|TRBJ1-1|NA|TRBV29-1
CSAPRGPAGPNTEAFF
TGCAGCGCCCCCAGGGGGCCCGCTGGGCCGAACACTGAAGCTTTCTTT
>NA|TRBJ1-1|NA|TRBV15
CATRASGRGGNTEAFF
TGTGCCACCAGAGCTTCCGGGCGGGGGGGGAACACTGAAGCTTTCTTT
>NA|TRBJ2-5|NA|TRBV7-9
CASSLRGGGYQETQYF
TGTGCCAGCAGCTTAAGGGGGGGTGGGTACCAAGAGACCCAGTACTTC
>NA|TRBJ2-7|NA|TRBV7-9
CASSLRQSYEQYF
TGTGCCAGCAGCTTGAGACAGAGCTACGAGCAGTACTTC
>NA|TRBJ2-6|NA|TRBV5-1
CASSLRGGGAWANVLTF
TGCGCCAGCAGCTTGCGCGGGGGCGGGGCATGGGCCAACGTCCTGACTTTC
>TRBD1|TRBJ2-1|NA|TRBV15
CATVGQASNEQFF
TGTGCCACCGTTGGACAGGCTTCCAATGAGCAGTTCTTC
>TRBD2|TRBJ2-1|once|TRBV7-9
CASSLGAGGSGEQFF
TGTGCCAGCAGCTTAGGAGCGGGAGGGTCGGGTGAGCAGTTCTTC
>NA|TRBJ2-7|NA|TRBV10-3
CAISDRMWGAVLYEQYF
TGTGCCATCAGTGACCGAATGTGGGGGGCGGTATTGTACGAGCAGTACTTC
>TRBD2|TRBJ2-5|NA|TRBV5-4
CASRPLGGSRETQYF
TGTGCCAGCAGACCCCTGGGGGGGTCGCGGGAGACCCAGTACTTC
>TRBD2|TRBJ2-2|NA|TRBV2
CASSEGLAGDLGELFF
TGTGCCAGCAGTGAAGGACTAGCGGGAGATCTCGGGGAGCTGTTTTTT
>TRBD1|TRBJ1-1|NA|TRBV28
CASSLGRTGSNLPPNTEAFF
TGTGCCAGCAGTTTAGGGCGGACAGGGAGTAACCTTCCTCCAAACACTGAAGCTTTCTTT
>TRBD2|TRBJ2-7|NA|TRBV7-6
CASSFTSGSYEQYF
TGTGCCAGCAGCTTCACTAGCGGGTCCTACGAGCAGTACTTC
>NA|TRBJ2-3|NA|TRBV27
CASKGLQTDTQYF
TGTGCCAGCAAGGGACTCCAGACAGATACGCAGTATTTT
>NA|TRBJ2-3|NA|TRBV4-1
CASSRLSGSDTQYF
TGCGCCAGCAGCCGCCTCAGTGGATCAGATACGCAGTATTTT
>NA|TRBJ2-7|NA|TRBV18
CASSPSAGKTYEQYF
TGTGCCAGCTCACCATCAGCTGGGAAAACCTACGAGCAGTACTTC
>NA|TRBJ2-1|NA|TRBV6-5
CASSYSTPPSIVKQFF
TGTGCCAGCAGTTACTCGACTCCGCCGTCGATCGTGAAGCAGTTCTTC
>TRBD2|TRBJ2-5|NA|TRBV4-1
CASSQHLPGTSGRRPRFETQYF
TGCGCCAGCAGCCAACACCTTCCCGGGACTAGCGGGAGACGTCCGAGGTTCGAGACCCAGTACTTC
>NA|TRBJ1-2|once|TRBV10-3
CAISAQGRGYTF
TGTGCCATCAGTGCCCAGGGGCGCGGCTACACCTTC
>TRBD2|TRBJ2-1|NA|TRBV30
CAWSVPGGMSYNEQFF
TGTGCCTGGAGTGTCCCGGGAGGAATGTCCTACAATGAGCAGTTCTTC
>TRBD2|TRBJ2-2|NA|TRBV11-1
CASSYGLALPGELFF
TGTGCCAGCAGCTATGGACTAGCCCTCCCCGGGGAGCTGTTTTTT
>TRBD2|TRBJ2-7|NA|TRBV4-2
CASSRKRERSEQYF
TGTGCCAGCAGCCGGAAGCGGGAGAGGTCCGAGCAGTACTTC
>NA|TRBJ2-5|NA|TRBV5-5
CASSLAVLEQETQYF
TGTGCCAGCAGCTTGGCCGTATTGGAACAAGAGACCCAGTACTTC
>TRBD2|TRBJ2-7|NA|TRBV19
CASSIGGTSGQSSYEQYF
TGTGCCAGTAGTATAGGGGGGACTAGCGGACAGAGCTCCTACGAGCAGTACTTC
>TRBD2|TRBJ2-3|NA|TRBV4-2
CASSQGLAGGKIFTDTQYF
TGTGCCAGCAGCCAGGGACTAGCGGGAGGGAAGATTTTCACAGATACGCAGTATTTT
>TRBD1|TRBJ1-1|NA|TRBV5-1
CASSLTKTGVYTEAFF
TGCGCCAGCAGCTTGACGAAGACAGGGGTTTACACTGAAGCTTTCTTT
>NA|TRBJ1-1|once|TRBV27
CASSLKGNTEAFF
TGTGCCAGCAGTTTAAAAGGAAACACTGAAGCTTTCTTT
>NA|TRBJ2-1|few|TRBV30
CAWTLGHRYSYNEQFF
TGTGCCTGGACTTTGGGACACCGCTACTCCTACAATGAGCAGTTCTTC
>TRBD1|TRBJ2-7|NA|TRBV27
CASSLWADRGQDYEQYF
TGTGCCAGCAGTTTATGGGCCGACAGGGGGCAGGACTACGAGCAGTACTTC
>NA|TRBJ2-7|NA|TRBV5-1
CASSLGGQCYEQYF
TGCGCCAGCAGCTTGGGTGGACAGTGCTACGAGCAGTACTTC
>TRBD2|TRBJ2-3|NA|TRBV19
CASSKRDPDTQYF
TGTGCCAGTAGTAAGCGGGACCCAGATACGCAGTATTTT
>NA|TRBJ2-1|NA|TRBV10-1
CASSESHREPIHEQFF
TGCGCCAGCAGTGAGTCGCACCGGGAGCCTATCCATGAGCAGTTCTTC
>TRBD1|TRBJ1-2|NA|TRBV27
CASSLGTGRKDGYTF
TGTGCCAGCAGTTTAGGGACAGGGCGAAAGGATGGCTACACCTTC
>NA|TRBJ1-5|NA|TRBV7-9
CASSPWGFNQPQHF
TGTGCCAGCAGCCCATGGGGCTTCAATCAGCCCCAGCATTTT
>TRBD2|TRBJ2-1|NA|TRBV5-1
CASSLALAVNQFF
TGCGCCAGCAGCTTGGCACTAGCGGTTAACCAGTTCTTC
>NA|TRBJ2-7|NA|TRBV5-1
CASSHKTPLGSYEQYF
TGCGCCAGCAGCCATAAGACTCCTCTTGGGTCCTACGAGCAGTACTTC
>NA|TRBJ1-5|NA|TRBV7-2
CASRKGSGAFQPQHF
TGTGCCAGCAGAAAAGGGAGTGGGGCTTTTCAGCCCCAGCATTTT
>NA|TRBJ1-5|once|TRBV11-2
CASSHQGNQPQHF
TGTGCCAGCAGCCACCAAGGGAATCAGCCCCAGCATTTT
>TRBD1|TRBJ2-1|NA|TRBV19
CASSSGQGFNEQFF
TGTGCCAGTAGTTCGGGACAGGGGTTTAATGAGCAGTTCTTC
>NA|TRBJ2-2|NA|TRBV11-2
CASSSGVGQGYSGELFF
TGTGCCAGCAGCTCCGGCGTCGGACAAGGGTACTCCGGGGAGCTGTTTTTT
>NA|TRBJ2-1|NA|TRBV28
CASSFQRLHSYNEQFF
TGTGCCAGCAGTTTCCAGCGATTACACTCCTACAATGAGCAGTTCTTC
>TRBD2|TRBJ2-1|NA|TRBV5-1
CASSLVSGLAGYEQFF
TGCGCCAGCAGCTTGGTGTCGGGACTAGCGGGATATGAGCAGTTCTTC
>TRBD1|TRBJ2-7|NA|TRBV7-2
CASSLHGTGEYEQYF
TGTGCCAGCAGCCTACACGGGACAGGGGAATACGAGCAGTACTTC
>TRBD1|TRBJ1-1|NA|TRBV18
CASSPDRVGAFF
TGTGCCAGCTCACCGGACAGGGTTGGAGCTTTCTTT
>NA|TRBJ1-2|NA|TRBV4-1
CASSQDDLHYGYTF
TGCGCCAGCAGCCAAGATGATTTGCACTATGGCTACACCTTC
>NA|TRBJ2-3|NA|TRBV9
CASSGANTQYF
TGTGCCAGCAGCGGTGCAAATACGCAGTATTTT
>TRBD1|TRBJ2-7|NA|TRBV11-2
CASSQLGQGAFEQYF
TGTGCCAGCAGCCAACTGGGACAGGGGGCATTCGAGCAGTACTTC
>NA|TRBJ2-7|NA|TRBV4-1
CASSQEGSPSYEQYF
TGCGCCAGCAGCCAAGAAGGGAGCCCCTCCTACGAGCAGTACTTC
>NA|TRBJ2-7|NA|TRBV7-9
CASSLESGYNYEQYF
TGTGCCAGCAGCTTGGAGTCAGGGTATAACTACGAGCAGTACTTC
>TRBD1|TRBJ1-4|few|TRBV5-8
CASSKRQGANEKLFF
TGTGCCAGCAGCAAACGACAGGGGGCCAATGAAAAACTGTTTTTT
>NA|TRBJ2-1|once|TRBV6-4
CASSPHGTPYNEQFF
TGTGCCAGCAGTCCCCACGGGACCCCCTACAATGAGCAGTTCTTC
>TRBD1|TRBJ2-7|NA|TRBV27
CASSPTGGSHEQYF
TGTGCCAGCAGTCCAACAGGGGGCTCCCACGAGCAGTACTTC
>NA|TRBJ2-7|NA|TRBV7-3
CASSPGRQYEQYF
TGTGCCAGCAGCCCGGGACGGCAATACGAGCAGTACTTC
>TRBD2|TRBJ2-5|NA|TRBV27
CASRKTSGRQETQYF
TGTGCCAGCAGAAAGACTAGCGGGAGGCAAGAGACCCAGTACTTC
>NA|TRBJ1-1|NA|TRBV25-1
CASSELKGWGTEAFF
TGTGCCAGCAGTGAATTGAAGGGGTGGGGCACTGAAGCTTTCTTT